This T cell receptor beta chain was retrieved from a study of shared T cell receptors in the human thymus. This clone has just a few counts. Profiling relied on immunoSEQ multiplex PCR, and the TCRdb table lists in-frame clones only, not all of them. The sample lists 540,000 or so clones; about four fifths were seen once. Germline CDR1 reads LGHNA; CDR2 reads YSLEER. V was clipped by 4 bases and J by 0 bases; unmatched bases: 1. The CDR3 consists of 15 residues. This sample also belongs to another study, concerning human thymus T cells. According to that study: Serving as donors were healthy Finnish infants, each of whom was having open corrective surgery for congenital heart defects. Thymic and blood repertoires appeared to carry a bias in their V and J gene usage. Thymic repertoires overlap heavily among unrelated individuals, related research has reported.

The chain joins TRBV4-3 to TRBJ2-2, with 8 bases identical to TRBD1. The sequence was collected from a boy younger than two with a congenital heart defect. The sequenced sample consisted of thymocytes. This CDR3 reads CASSPGQANTGELFF. CDR3 nucleotide sequence: TGCGCCAGCAGCCCGGGACAGGCGAACACCGGGGAGCTGTTTTTT.